A selection of T cell receptor beta chains follows, all from one sample in a study of T cell responses to AZD1222 COVID-19 vaccine. The repertoire was sequenced with immunoSEQ multiplex PCR; TCRdb's copy has only in-frame clones and lacks some. The repertoire holds roughly 80,000 clones, with roughly 94% as singletons. The sequences come from peripheral blood, collected on day 0 of AZD1222 vaccination. These receptors were collected from an adult in good health. Both conserved end residues are part of each CDR3. The D gene is left open where the match is weak. Clone size is shown for a subset of rows, as once, few, many or a class of expanded clone.

size: NA
V: TRBV30
D: TRBD1
J: TRBJ2-7
CDR3: CAWSPAGGYSYEQYF
DNA: TGTGCCTGGAGTCCCGCAGGGGGATACTCCTACGAGCAGTACTTC

size: NA
V: TRBV7-6
D: NA
J: TRBJ2-2
CDR3: CASSPLDSLNTGELFF
DNA: TGTGCCAGCAGCCCCCTGGACAGCCTGAACACCGGGGAGCTGTTTTTT

size: once
V: TRBV9
D: TRBD1
J: TRBJ2-2
CDR3: CASSVETGWSTGELFF
DNA: TGTGCCAGCAGCGTCGAGACAGGGTGGAGCACCGGGGAGCTGTTTTTT

size: NA
V: TRBV6-2/TRBV6-3
D: TRBD2
J: TRBJ2-7
CDR3: CASSQTGTSGSYEQYF
DNA: TGTGCCAGCAGCCAGACCGGGACTAGCGGGAGTTACGAGCAGTACTTC

size: once
V: TRBV28
D: NA
J: TRBJ1-2
CDR3: CAAAVRGRYGYTF
DNA: TGTGCCGCGGCGGTCCGTGGGCGATATGGCTACACCTTC

size: NA
V: TRBV19
D: NA
J: TRBJ2-2
CDR3: CASKVSSYFGELFF
DNA: TGTGCCAGTAAAGTTTCATCGTACTTCGGGGAGCTGTTTTTT

size: NA
V: TRBV30
D: NA
J: TRBJ1-3
CDR3: CAWTPGRGNTIYF
DNA: TGTGCCTGGACCCCCGGTCGGGGAAACACCATATATTTT

size: NA
V: TRBV5-1
D: TRBD1
J: TRBJ2-3
CDR3: CASSQDRGFDTQYF
DNA: TGCGCCAGCAGCCAGGACAGGGGCTTCGATACGCAGTATTTT

size: NA
V: TRBV10-3
D: TRBD2
J: TRBJ2-5
CDR3: CAIRAGGGETQYF
DNA: TGTGCCATCAGGGCGGGAGGTGGGGAGACCCAGTACTTC

size: NA
V: TRBV10-3
D: TRBD1
J: TRBJ2-7
CDR3: CAISPGTGGERTRAYEQYF
DNA: TGTGCCATCAGCCCCGGGACAGGGGGCGAAAGGACGAGGGCCTACGAGCAGTACTTC

size: NA
V: TRBV18
D: TRBD1
J: TRBJ2-5
CDR3: CASSPDRGRKTQYF
DNA: TGTGCCAGCTCACCGGACAGGGGGAGAAAGACCCAGTACTTC

size: NA
V: TRBV5-1
D: TRBD2
J: TRBJ2-1
CDR3: CASSLRTSGPQYNEQFF
DNA: TGCGCCAGCAGTCTCCGGACTAGCGGGCCCCAATACAATGAGCAGTTCTTC

size: NA
V: TRBV13
D: TRBD1
J: TRBJ2-7
CDR3: CASSYSGGYYEQYF
DNA: TGTGCCAGTAGCTATTCAGGGGGCTACTACGAGCAGTACTTC

size: NA
V: TRBV2
D: NA
J: TRBJ1-1
CDR3: CASSEGNTEAFF
DNA: TGTGCCAGCAGTGAAGGAAACACTGAAGCTTTCTTT

size: once
V: TRBV28
D: TRBD1
J: TRBJ2-7
CDR3: CASSPGQGRYEQYF
DNA: TGTGCCAGCAGTCCGGGACAGGGGCGCTACGAGCAGTACTTC

size: NA
V: TRBV28
D: NA
J: TRBJ2-2
CDR3: CASSLFGQGGWSGELFF
DNA: TGTGCCAGCAGTTTATTCGGACAGGGAGGGTGGTCCGGGGAGCTGTTTTTT

size: NA
V: TRBV9
D: TRBD2
J: TRBJ2-5
CDR3: CASSPTWTSGAQETQYF
DNA: TGTGCCAGCAGCCCCACCTGGACTAGCGGGGCACAAGAGACCCAGTACTTC

size: NA
V: TRBV6-5
D: NA
J: TRBJ1-2
CDR3: CASSPGTRSNYGYTF
DNA: TGTGCCAGCAGTCCCGGGACGAGATCGAACTATGGCTACACCTTC

size: NA
V: TRBV30
D: NA
J: TRBJ2-3
CDR3: CAWSAGTLDTQYF
DNA: TGTGCCTGGAGCGCAGGGACATTAGATACGCAGTATTTT

size: NA
V: TRBV28
D: NA
J: TRBJ1-1
CDR3: CASSSPGGGTEAFF
DNA: TGTGCCAGCAGTTCCCCGGGAGGAGGGACTGAAGCTTTCTTT

size: NA
V: TRBV3-1/TRBV3-2
D: NA
J: TRBJ2-1
CDR3: CASSPLPSDEQFF
DNA: TGTGCCAGCAGCCCCCTACCGTCCGATGAGCAGTTCTTC

size: few
V: TRBV28
D: TRBD1
J: TRBJ2-7
CDR3: CASSLYDRGEQYF
DNA: TGTGCCAGCAGTTTATACGACAGGGGGGAGCAGTACTTC

size: NA
V: TRBV7-9
D: TRBD1
J: TRBJ1-4
CDR3: CASSPWQGGEKLFF
DNA: TGTGCCAGCAGCCCGTGGCAGGGGGGTGAAAAACTGTTTTTT

size: NA
V: TRBV12-3/TRBV12-4
D: NA
J: TRBJ1-5
CDR3: CASSSYSRQPQHF
DNA: TGTGCCAGCAGTTCGTATAGTCGCCAGCCCCAGCATTTT

size: NA
V: TRBV2
D: TRBD1
J: TRBJ2-2
CDR3: CASSDSQGAFGELFF
DNA: TGTGCCAGCAGTGATTCCCAGGGGGCGTTCGGGGAGCTGTTTTTT

size: NA
V: TRBV29-1
D: NA
J: TRBJ2-7
CDR3: CSVGQSYEQYF
DNA: TGCAGCGTTGGACAGTCCTACGAGCAGTACTTC

size: NA
V: TRBV10-1
D: NA
J: TRBJ2-3
CDR3: CASNEGPTDTQYF
DNA: TGCGCCAGCAACGAGGGCCCCACAGATACGCAGTATTTT

size: NA
V: TRBV19
D: NA
J: TRBJ2-7
CDR3: CASSIGPAPYEQYF
DNA: TGTGCCAGTAGTATAGGGCCGGCCCCCTACGAGCAGTACTTC

size: NA
V: TRBV19
D: NA
J: TRBJ2-2
CDR3: CASMGTIRGTGELFF
DNA: TGTGCCAGTATGGGGACTATCAGGGGCACCGGGGAGCTGTTTTTT

size: NA
V: TRBV24-1
D: NA
J: TRBJ2-7
CDR3: CATSKNRTPPDEQYF
DNA: TGTGCCACCAGTAAAAACCGGACTCCCCCGGACGAGCAGTACTTC

size: NA
V: TRBV5-1
D: TRBD1
J: TRBJ1-1
CDR3: CASSQGQAITEAFF
DNA: TGCGCCAGCAGCCAGGGACAGGCGATCACTGAAGCTTTCTTT

size: NA
V: TRBV5-4
D: TRBD2
J: TRBJ2-5
CDR3: CASSLESGRGVETQYF
DNA: TGTGCCAGCAGCTTGGAGAGCGGGAGGGGGGTAGAGACCCAGTACTTC

size: NA
V: TRBV6-6
D: TRBD1
J: TRBJ1-2
CDR3: CASRLPGGGANYGYTF
DNA: TGTGCCAGCAGGCTACCAGGGGGGGGCGCGAACTATGGCTACACCTTC

size: NA
V: TRBV7-9
D: NA
J: TRBJ1-2
CDR3: CASSSPRGLYGYTF
DNA: TGTGCCAGCAGCTCGCCAAGGGGTTTATATGGCTACACCTTC

size: few
V: TRBV2
D: NA
J: TRBJ2-7
CDR3: CASSQTGLGYEQYF
DNA: TGTGCCAGCAGCCAAACAGGGTTAGGTTACGAGCAGTACTTC

size: few
V: TRBV14
D: TRBD1
J: TRBJ1-5
CDR3: CASSQEKGAGSNQPQHF
DNA: TGTGCCAGCAGCCAAGAGAAGGGGGCGGGGAGCAATCAGCCCCAGCATTTT

size: few
V: TRBV7-9
D: NA
J: TRBJ2-7
CDR3: CASSMYYEQYF
DNA: TGTGCCAGCAGCATGTACTACGAGCAGTACTTC

size: NA
V: TRBV2
D: NA
J: TRBJ2-2
CDR3: CASTPIGGTGELFF
DNA: TGTGCCAGCACCCCGATCGGGGGTACCGGGGAGCTGTTTTTT

size: NA
V: TRBV3-1/TRBV3-2
D: TRBD1
J: TRBJ1-2
CDR3: CASSQAGTGYYGYTF
DNA: TGTGCCAGCAGCCAAGCCGGGACAGGCTACTATGGCTACACCTTC

size: NA
V: TRBV3-1/TRBV3-2
D: NA
J: TRBJ1-2
CDR3: CASSQDRGSIQLGYTF
DNA: TGTGCCAGCAGCCAAGATAGGGGGTCAATTCAACTTGGCTACACCTTC

size: NA
V: TRBV9
D: TRBD2
J: TRBJ2-1
CDR3: CASSVDRGGTYNEQFF
DNA: TGTGCCAGCAGCGTAGATCGGGGGGGTACCTACAATGAGCAGTTCTTC

size: NA
V: TRBV6-5
D: NA
J: TRBJ1-5
CDR3: CASTARGGNQPQHF
DNA: TGTGCCAGCACTGCCCGGGGGGGCAATCAGCCCCAGCATTTT